This T cell receptor (beta chain) was identified during a study of identical twins. TCRdb re-called the 5' RACE reads through MiXCR, storing one row per CDR3 protein. The data show 690,000 or so distinct CDR3 sequences, 8.6% seen once. The CDR3 is 14 residues long. Trimming removed 4 bases at V and 0 bases at J, with 10 bases between. Findings of the study overall: Rather than following the same donors, the conclusions depended on cross-sectional statistical analysis.

With respect to this clonotype: Its antigen remains unidentified.

The data also belong to a second study, concerning yellow fever vaccine responses in identical twins.

The source is a woman under 30 in good health. V and J are TRBV12-3 or TRBV12-4 and TRBJ2-7, with a weak D call TRBD2 (5 bases). The sample comprised PBMCs. CDR3 amino acids: CASSSQGSSYEQYF. In DNA, the CDR3 is TGTGCCAGCAGTTCCCAAGGGAGCTCCTACGAGCAGTACTTC.